This note documents a single T cell receptor beta chain sequence. What it binds is unknown. This record belongs to a study of monozygotic twins with inflammatory bowel disease. Incorporation of UMIs carrying a 6-nucleotide sample barcode was performed by template switching. TCRalpha and TCRbeta cDNA was put through two nested PCRs of approximately 17 and 9 cycles. Each CDR3 protein gets one entry in TCRdb, which reprocessed the 5' RACE reads and gives no DNA. Here the sample table reports about 300,000 distinct CDR3 sequences. CDR1 MNHNS and CDR2 SASEGT come from the germline V gene. There are 14 residues in the CDR3. Study outcomes and limitations: With inverse Simpson as the measure, TCRbeta diversity was lower in IBD patients than in healthy co-twins. Ultimately, a single strong signal or clonotype associated with IBD was not supported.

The TCR sequence derives from a human donor with ulcerative colitis or Crohn's disease, or a healthy co-twin of an affected twin (not recorded which). This rearrangement joins TRBV6-1 to TRBJ2-1; TCRdb picks TRBD2, but there is no DNA to check that call. The sequenced sample was blood. CDR3 protein: CATSWGGSYNEQFF.